The clone carrying this TCR beta chain showed up many times. Its specificity is not known. PBMCs were collected from an approximately 9.2 ml volume of fresh peripheral blood. This specimen comes from a study of T cells in Graves' hyperthyroidism and ophthalmopathy. It was RNA transcripts that yielded the amplified TCR beta CDR3 regions. First-round RT-PCR of the TCR CDR3 relied on the HTBI primer set. Using its own MiXCR run on the multiplex PCR reads, TCRdb lists one record per CDR3 protein. The sample has 640,000 or so distinct CDR3 sequences; approximately 14% are singletons. With 6 bases removed from V and 4 bases from J, the gap between germline ends came to 9 bases. The V gene's germline CDR1 is ENHRY and CDR2 SYGVKD. The CDR3 loop spans 12 amino acids. Study conclusions and caveats: Blood also contained most expanded thyroid clonotypes above 0.001.

The sequence came from a woman in her thirties or forties with Graves' ophthalmopathy. Material for sequencing was blood. The chain couples TRBV10-3 to TRBJ1-2; D gene ambiguous. CDR3 sequence reads: CAIRLESYGYTF. The CDR3 DNA sequence: TGTGCCATCAGGCTGGAGAGCTATGGCTACACCTTC.